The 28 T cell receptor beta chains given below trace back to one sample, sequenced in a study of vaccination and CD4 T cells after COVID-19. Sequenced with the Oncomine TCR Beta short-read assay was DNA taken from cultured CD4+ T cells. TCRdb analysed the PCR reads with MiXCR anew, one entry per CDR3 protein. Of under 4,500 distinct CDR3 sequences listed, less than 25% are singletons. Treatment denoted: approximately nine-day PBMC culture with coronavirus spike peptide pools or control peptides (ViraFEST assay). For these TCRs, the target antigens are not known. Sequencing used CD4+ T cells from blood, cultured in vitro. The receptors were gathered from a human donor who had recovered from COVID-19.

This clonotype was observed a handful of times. In nucleotides, the CDR3 is TGTGCCAGCAGCTTAGATAACGCAGTTATTGGCTACACCTTC. Protein sequence: CASSLDNAVIGYTF. The chain recombines TRBV11-2 with TRBJ1-2, with unresolved D. CDR1 and CDR2 (germline): SGHAT, FQNNGV. Deletions cut 0 bases from V and 7 bases from J, with 12 bases between. CDR3 length equals 14 residues.

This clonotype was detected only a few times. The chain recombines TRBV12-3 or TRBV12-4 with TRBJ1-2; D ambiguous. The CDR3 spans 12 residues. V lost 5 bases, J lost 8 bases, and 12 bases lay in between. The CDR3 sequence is CASSRALGGYTF. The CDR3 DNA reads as TGTGCCAGCAGTCGAGCTCTCGGGGGCTACACCTTC.

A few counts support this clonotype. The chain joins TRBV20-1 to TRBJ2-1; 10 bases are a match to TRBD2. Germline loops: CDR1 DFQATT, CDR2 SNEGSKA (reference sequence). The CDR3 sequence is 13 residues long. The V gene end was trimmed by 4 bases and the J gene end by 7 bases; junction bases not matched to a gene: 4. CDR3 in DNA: TGCAGTGCTACAAAGACTAGCGGGAATGAGCAGTTCTTC. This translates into CSATKTSGNEQFF.

The CDR3, as DNA: TGTGCCAGCAGTTTAAGGGCCTCACCCCTAGGGTTCGCAGATACGCAGTATTTT. Translated, it gives CASSLRASPLGFADTQYF. The V gene is TRBV27, the J gene TRBJ2-3; no clear D gene. The germline gives CDR1 MNHEY, CDR2 SMNVEV (reference sequence). This CDR3 has 18 amino acids. V lost 2 bases, J lost 4 bases, and 22 bases lay in between.

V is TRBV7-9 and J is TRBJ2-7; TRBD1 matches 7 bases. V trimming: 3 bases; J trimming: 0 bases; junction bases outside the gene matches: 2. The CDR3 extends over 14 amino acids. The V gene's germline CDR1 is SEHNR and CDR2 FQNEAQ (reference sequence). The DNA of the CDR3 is TGTGCCAGCAGCTTGACAGGGACCTCCTACGAGCAGTACTTC. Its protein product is CASSLTGTSYEQYF.

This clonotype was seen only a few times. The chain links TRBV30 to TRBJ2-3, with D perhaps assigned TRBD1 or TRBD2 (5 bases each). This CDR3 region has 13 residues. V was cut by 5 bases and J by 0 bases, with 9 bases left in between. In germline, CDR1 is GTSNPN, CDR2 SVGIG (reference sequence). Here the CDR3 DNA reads TGTGCCTGGGGGGGATTAAGCACAGATACGCAGTATTTT. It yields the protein CAWGGLSTDTQYF.

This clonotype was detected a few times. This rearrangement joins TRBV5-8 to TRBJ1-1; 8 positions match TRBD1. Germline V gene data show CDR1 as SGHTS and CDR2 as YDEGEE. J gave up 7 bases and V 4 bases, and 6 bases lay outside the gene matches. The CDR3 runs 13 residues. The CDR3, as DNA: TGTGCCAGCAGCAACCGACAGGGGTATGAAGCTTTCTTT. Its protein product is CASSNRQGYEAFF.

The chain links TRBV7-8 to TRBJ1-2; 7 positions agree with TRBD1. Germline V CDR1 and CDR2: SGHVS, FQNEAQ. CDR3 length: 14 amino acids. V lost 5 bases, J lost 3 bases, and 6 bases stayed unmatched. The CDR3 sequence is CASSADRLDYGYTF. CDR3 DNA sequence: TGTGCCAGCAGCGCGGACAGGCTCGACTATGGCTACACCTTC. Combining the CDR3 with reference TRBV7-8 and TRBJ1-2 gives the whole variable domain GAGVSQSPRYKVAKRGQDVALRCDPISGHVSLFWYQQALGQGPEFLTYFQNEAQLDKSGLPSDRFFAERPEGSVSTLKIQRTQQEDSAVYLCASSADRLDYGYTFGSGTRLTVV.

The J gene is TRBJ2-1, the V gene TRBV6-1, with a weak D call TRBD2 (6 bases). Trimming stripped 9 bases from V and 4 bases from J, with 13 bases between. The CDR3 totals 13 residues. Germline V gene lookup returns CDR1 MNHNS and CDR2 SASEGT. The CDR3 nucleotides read TGTGCCAGTGGGCGGGGTGTATACAATGAGCAGTTCTTC. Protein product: CASGRGVYNEQFF.

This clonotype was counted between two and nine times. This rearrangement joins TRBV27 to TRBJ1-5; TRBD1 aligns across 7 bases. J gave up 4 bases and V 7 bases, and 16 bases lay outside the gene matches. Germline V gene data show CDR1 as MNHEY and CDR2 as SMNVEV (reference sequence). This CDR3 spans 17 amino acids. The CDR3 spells CASKPLGDRAYNQPQHF. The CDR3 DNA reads TGTGCCAGCAAACCCTTGGGGGACAGAGCTTATAATCAGCCCCAGCATTTT.

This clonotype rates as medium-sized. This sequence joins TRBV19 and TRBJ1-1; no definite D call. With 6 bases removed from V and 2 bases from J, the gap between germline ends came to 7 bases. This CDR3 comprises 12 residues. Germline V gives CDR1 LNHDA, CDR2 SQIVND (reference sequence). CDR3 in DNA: TGTGCCAGTAGGTATGCAAACACTGAAGCTTTCTTT. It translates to CASRYANTEAFF.

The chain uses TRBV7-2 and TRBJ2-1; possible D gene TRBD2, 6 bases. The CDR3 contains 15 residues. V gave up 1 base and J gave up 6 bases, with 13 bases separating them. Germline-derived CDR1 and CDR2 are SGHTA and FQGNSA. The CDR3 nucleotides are TGTGCCAGCAGCTTAGGAGGACTAAGGATCAATGAGCAGTTCTTC. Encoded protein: CASSLGGLRINEQFF.

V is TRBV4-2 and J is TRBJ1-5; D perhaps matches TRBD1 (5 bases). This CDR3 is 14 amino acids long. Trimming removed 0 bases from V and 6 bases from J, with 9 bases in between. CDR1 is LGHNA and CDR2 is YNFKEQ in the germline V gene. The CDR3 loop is CASSQDEGTQPQHF. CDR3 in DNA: TGTGCCAGCAGCCAAGATGAAGGGACTCAGCCCCAGCATTTT.

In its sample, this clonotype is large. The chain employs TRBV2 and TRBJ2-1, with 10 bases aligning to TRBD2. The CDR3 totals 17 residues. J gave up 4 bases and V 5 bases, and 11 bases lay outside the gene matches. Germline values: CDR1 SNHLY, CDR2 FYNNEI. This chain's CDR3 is CASSPLSGGSLYNEQFF. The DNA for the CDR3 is TGTGCCAGCAGTCCCCTTAGCGGGGGGTCGCTATACAATGAGCAGTTCTTC.

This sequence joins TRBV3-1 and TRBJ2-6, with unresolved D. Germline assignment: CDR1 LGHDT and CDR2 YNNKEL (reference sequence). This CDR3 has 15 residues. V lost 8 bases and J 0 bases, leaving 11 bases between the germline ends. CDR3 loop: CASGYTSSGANVLTF. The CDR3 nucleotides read TGTGCCAGCGGCTATACGAGCTCTGGGGCCAACGTCCTGACTTTC. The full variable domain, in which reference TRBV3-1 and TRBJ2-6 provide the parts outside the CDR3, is DTAVSQTPKYLVTQMGNDKSIKCEQNLGHDTMYWYKQDSKKFLKIMFSYNNKELIINETVPNRFSPKSPDKAHLNLHINSLELGDSAVYFCASGYTSSGANVLTFGAGSRLTVL.

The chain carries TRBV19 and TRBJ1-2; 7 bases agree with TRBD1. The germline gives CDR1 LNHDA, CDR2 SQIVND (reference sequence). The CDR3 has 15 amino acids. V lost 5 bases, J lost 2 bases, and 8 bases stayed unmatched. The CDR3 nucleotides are TGTGCCAGTAGTTCCCGGGACAGACGAAACTATGGCTACACCTTC. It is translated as CASSSRDRRNYGYTF.

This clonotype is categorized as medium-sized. CDR3 amino acids: CASSEVGLYGYTF. The CDR3 nucleotides are TGTGCCAGCAGTGAAGTGGGACTTTATGGCTACACCTTC. The chain couples TRBV25-1 to TRBJ1-2; tentative D call: TRBD1 (5 bases). Looked up from germline, CDR1 is MGHDK and CDR2 is SYGVNS. The CDR3 consists of 13 residues. V gave up 2 bases and J gave up 5 bases, with 9 bases separating them.

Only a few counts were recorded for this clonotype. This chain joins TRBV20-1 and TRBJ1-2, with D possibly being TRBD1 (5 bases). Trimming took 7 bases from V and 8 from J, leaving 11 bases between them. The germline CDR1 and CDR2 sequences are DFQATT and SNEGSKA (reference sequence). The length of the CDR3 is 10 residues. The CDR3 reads CSVKEGGYTF. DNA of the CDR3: TGCAGTGTCAAGGAGGGGGGCTACACCTTC.

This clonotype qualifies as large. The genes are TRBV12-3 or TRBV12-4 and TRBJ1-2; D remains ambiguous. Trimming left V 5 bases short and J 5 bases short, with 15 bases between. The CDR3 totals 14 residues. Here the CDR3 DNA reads TGTGCCAGCAGTAGGCTTTTGTCAGGTTATGGCTACACCTTC. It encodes CASSRLLSGYGYTF.

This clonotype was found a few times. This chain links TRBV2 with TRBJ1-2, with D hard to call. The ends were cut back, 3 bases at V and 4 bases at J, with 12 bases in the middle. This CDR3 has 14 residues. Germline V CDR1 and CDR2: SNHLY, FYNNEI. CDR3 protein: CASSDNRQTYGYTF. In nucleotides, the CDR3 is TGTGCCAGCAGTGATAATCGGCAGACCTATGGCTACACCTTC. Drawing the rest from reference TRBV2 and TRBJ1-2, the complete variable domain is EPEVTQTPSHQVTQMGQEVILRCVPISNHLYFYWYRQILGQKVEFLVSFYNNEISEKSEIFDDQFSVERPDGSNFTLKIRSTKLEDSAMYFCASSDNRQTYGYTFGSGTRLTVV.

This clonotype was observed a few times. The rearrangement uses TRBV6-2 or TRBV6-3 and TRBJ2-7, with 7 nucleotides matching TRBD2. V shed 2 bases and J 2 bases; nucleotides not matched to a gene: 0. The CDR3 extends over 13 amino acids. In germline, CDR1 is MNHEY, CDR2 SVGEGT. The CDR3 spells CASSYGTTYEQYF. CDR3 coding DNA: TGTGCCAGCAGTTACGGGACTACCTACGAGCAGTACTTC.

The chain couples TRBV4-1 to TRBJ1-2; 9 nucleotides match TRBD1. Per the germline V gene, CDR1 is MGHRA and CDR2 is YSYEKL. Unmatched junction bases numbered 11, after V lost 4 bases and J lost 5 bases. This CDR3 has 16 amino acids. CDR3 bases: TGCGCCAGCAGCCCGACACAGGGGGCGCAAGCTTATGGCTACACCTTC. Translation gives CASSPTQGAQAYGYTF.

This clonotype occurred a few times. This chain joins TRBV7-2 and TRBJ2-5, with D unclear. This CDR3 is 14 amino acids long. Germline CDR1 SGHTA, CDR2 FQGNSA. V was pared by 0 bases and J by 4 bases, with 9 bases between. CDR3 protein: CASSLALSPETQYF. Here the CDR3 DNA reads TGTGCCAGCAGCTTAGCCTTGTCTCCAGAGACCCAGTACTTC. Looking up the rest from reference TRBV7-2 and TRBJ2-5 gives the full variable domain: GAGVSQSPSNKVTEKGKDVELRCDPISGHTALYWYRQSLGQGLEFLIYFQGNSAPDKSGLPSDRFSAERTGGSVSTLTIQRTQQEDSAVYLCASSLALSPETQYFGPGTRLLVL.

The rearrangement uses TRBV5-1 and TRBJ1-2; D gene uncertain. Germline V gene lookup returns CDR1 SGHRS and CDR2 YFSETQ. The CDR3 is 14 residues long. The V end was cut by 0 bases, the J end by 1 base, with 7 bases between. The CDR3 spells CASSLAGLNYGYTF. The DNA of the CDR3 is TGCGCCAGCAGCTTGGCAGGCCTTAACTATGGCTACACCTTC.

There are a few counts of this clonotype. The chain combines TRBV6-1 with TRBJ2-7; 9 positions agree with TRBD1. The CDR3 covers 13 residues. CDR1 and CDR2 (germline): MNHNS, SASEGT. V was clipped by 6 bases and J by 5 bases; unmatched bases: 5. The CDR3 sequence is CASRGTGSNEQYF. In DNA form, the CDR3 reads TGTGCCAGCAGAGGGACAGGGTCCAACGAGCAGTACTTC.

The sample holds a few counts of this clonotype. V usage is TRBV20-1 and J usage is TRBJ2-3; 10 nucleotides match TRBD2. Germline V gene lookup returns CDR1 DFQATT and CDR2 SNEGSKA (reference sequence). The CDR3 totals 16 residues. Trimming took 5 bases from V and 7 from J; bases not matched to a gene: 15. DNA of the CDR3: TGCAGTGCTGGGGGGACTAGCGCTATTCTACAGAATACGCAGTATTTT. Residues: CSAGGTSAILQNTQYF.

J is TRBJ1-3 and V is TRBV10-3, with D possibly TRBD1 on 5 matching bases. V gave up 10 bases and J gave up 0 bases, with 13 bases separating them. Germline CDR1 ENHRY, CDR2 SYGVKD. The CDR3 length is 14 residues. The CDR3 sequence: CANRDANSGNTIYF. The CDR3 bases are TGTGCCAACCGGGACGCCAACTCTGGAAACACCATATATTTT.

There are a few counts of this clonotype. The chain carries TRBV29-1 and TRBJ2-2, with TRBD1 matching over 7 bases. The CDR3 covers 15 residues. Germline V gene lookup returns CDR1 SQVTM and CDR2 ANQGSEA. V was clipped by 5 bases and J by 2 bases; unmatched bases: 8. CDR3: CSVSLGGLNTGELFF. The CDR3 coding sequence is TGCAGCGTTTCTCTAGGGGGCCTAAACACCGGGGAGCTGTTTTTT.